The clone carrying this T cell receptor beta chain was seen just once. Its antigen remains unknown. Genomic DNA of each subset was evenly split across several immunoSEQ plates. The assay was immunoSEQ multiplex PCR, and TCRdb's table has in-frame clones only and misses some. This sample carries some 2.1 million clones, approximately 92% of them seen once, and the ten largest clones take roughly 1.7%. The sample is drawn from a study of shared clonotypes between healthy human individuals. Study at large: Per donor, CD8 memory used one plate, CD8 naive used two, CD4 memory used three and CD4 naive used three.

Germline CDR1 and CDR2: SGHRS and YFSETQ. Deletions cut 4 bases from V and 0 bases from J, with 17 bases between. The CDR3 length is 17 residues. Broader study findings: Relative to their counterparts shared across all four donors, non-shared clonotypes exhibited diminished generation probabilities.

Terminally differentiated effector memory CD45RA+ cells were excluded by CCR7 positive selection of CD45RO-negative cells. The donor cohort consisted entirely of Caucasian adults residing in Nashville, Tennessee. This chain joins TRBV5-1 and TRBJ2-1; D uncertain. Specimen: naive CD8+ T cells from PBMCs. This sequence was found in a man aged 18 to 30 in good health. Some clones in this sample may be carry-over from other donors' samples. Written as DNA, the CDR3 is TGCGCCAGCAGCCGACCTTCAGAAATAAGCTCCTACAATGAGCAGTTCTTC. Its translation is CASSRPSEISSYNEQFF.